Each of the 27 T cell receptor beta chains below was sequenced from the same sample in a study of T cells in localized non-small cell lung cancer. Repertoires were generated with immunoSEQ multiplex PCR, while TCRdb's copy carries only in-frame clones and drops some. Of 4,000 to 4,500 clones listed, more than 35% were seen once; the top ten hold about 5%. The source was lung tumor tissue, collected before any cancer treatment. All receptors derive from a woman between 40 and 69 years old with stage I lung adenocarcinoma.

The rearrangement joins TRBV18 to TRBJ1-5; possibly TRBD1 for D (6 bases). Germline assignment: CDR1 KGHSH and CDR2 LQKENI. Trimming removed 3 bases from V and 2 bases from J, with 14 bases in between. The CDR3 length is 16 residues. The CDR3 region has the DNA TGTGCCAGCTCACCGTTTACAGGGATACGCAATCAGCCCCAGCATTTT. Its protein is CASSPFTGIRNQPQHF.

This clone showed up just a few times. The rearrangement links TRBV28 to TRBJ1-5; weak D call: TRBD1 (6 bases). V lost 4 bases and J 9 bases, leaving 22 bases between the germline ends. The CDR3 totals 16 residues. Germline assignment: CDR1 MDHEN and CDR2 SYDVKM. The CDR3 DNA follows: TGTGCCAGCAGTTCCGGGACCAGGGGCAATCTACGGCCCCAGCATTTT. Translating gives CASSSGTRGNLRPQHF.

This clone has just a few counts. In DNA form, the CDR3 reads TGTGCCAGCAGTTTTTGGGGGAGGAACACTGAAGCTTTCTTT. It encodes CASSFWGRNTEAFF. The chain carries TRBV28 and TRBJ1-1; D might be TRBD1 (5 bases). In germline, CDR1 is MDHEN, CDR2 SYDVKM. The CDR3 length is 14 residues. V lost 3 bases and J lost 1, with 9 bases in between.

The chain recombines TRBV18 with TRBJ2-3; either TRBD1 or TRBD2 may fit D (6 bases each). This CDR3 comprises 16 residues. Deletions cut 0 bases from V and 5 bases from J, with 15 bases between. Germline values: CDR1 KGHSH, CDR2 LQKENI. In nucleotides, the CDR3 is TGTGCCAGCTCACCACCGATTGGAGGAGGGGGAGATACGCAGTATTTT. Encoded protein: CASSPPIGGGGDTQYF.

The chain employs TRBV11-3 and TRBJ1-4; D remains unclear. This CDR3 is built from 14 residues. V lost 1 base to trimming and J lost 0 bases, with 3 bases between them. The germline V gene has CDR1 SGHNT and CDR2 YENEEA. The CDR3 here is CASSLGATNEKLFF. DNA for the CDR3: TGTGCCAGCAGCTTAGGGGCAACTAATGAAAAACTGTTTTTT.

The table lists this clone with a few counts. V and J are TRBV11-3 and TRBJ1-1; the match to TRBD1 covers 8 bases. Unmatched junction bases numbered 5, after V lost 5 bases and J lost 0 bases. This CDR3 has 15 residues. In germline, CDR1 is SGHNT, CDR2 YENEEA. The CDR3 protein is CASSPWTGMNTEAFF. CDR3 in DNA: TGTGCCAGCAGCCCCTGGACAGGGATGAACACTGAAGCTTTCTTT.

V and J are TRBV18 and TRBJ2-2, with D perhaps TRBD1 (5 bases). The germline V and J ends were trimmed by 2 bases and 6 bases, with 16 bases remaining between them. CDR1 KGHSH and CDR2 LQKENI come from the germline V gene. This CDR3 comprises 16 residues. The CDR3 protein is CASSPSRQGGPGELFF. CDR3 DNA sequence: TGTGCCAGCTCACCATCTCGGCAGGGCGGTCCCGGGGAGCTGTTTTTT.

The chain is built from TRBV28 and TRBJ1-1; D is unresolved. The V and J ends lost 5 bases and 9 bases respectively, with 13 bases between them. The CDR3 has 12 residues. Germline CDR1 is MDHEN and CDR2 is SYDVKM. The CDR3, as DNA: TGTGCCAGCAGTCCCGGACCGCGTCAAGCTTTCTTT. Protein sequence: CASSPGPRQAFF.

The chain carries TRBV30 and TRBJ2-1; 8 bases agree with TRBD1. This CDR3 is 14 amino acids long. V lost 4 bases to trimming and J lost 0 bases; unmatched junction nucleotides: 2. The germline V gene encodes CDR1 GTSNPN and CDR2 SVGIG (reference sequence). CDR3 sequence: CAWNQGASYNEQFF. The CDR3 bases are TGTGCCTGGAATCAGGGGGCCTCCTACAATGAGCAGTTCTTC.

By proportion, this clone is medium-sized. J is TRBJ1-4 and V is TRBV11-3, with D tentatively TRBD1 (5 bases). Germline assignment: CDR1 SGHNT and CDR2 YENEEA. With 8 bases removed from V and 4 bases from J, the gap between germline ends came to 17 bases. This CDR3 is built from 15 residues. CDR3 DNA: TGTGCCAGCGCGGGCCAAGGGGTGATTAATGAAAAACTGTTTTTT. Translating gives CASAGQGVINEKLFF. Looking up the rest from reference TRBV11-3 and TRBJ1-4 gives the full variable domain: EAGVVQSPRYKIIEKKQPVAFWCNPISGHNTLYWYLQNLGQGPELLIRYENEEAVDDSQLPKDRFSAERLKGVDSTLKIQPAELGDSAVYLCASAGQGVINEKLFFGSGTQLSVL.

This clone was seen only a few times. The chain couples TRBV18 to TRBJ1-3; no definite D call. CDR3 length equals 15 residues. V was cut by 0 bases and J by 0 bases, with 6 bases left in between. Germline-derived CDR1 and CDR2 are KGHSH and LQKENI. CDR3 loop: CASSPPANSGNTIYF. As DNA, the CDR3 is TGTGCCAGCTCACCACCGGCAAACTCTGGAAACACCATATATTTT. The variable domain in full, with the rest retrieved from reference TRBV18 and TRBJ1-3, is NAGVMQNPRHLVRRRGQEARLRCSPMKGHSHVYWYRQLPEEGLKFMVYLQKENIIDESGMPKERFSAEFPKEGPSILRIQQVVRGDSAAYFCASSPPANSGNTIYFGEGSWLTVV.

The genes are TRBV28 and TRBJ2-7, with a tentative D call TRBD2 (6 bases). The germline gives CDR1 MDHEN, CDR2 SYDVKM. The CDR3 runs 15 residues. Trimming took 6 bases from V and 0 from J, leaving 15 bases between them. As DNA, the CDR3 is TGTGCCAGCAGGGGGGGACCACCAAGCTCCTACGAGCAGTACTTC. Translation gives CASRGGPPSSYEQYF.

This chain connects TRBV6-8 to TRBJ2-6, with D possibly TRBD1 on 6 matching bases. The CDR3 runs to 15 residues. The germline V gene has CDR1 MNHGY and CDR2 SAAAGT. Trimming removed 6 bases from V and 4 bases from J, with 13 bases in between. The CDR3 DNA reads TGTGCCAGCAGGGGGCCAGGGGACGGGGCCAACGTCCTGACTTTC. It encodes CASRGPGDGANVLTF.

The chain uses TRBV18 and TRBJ1-1, with D hard to call. Per the germline V gene, CDR1 is KGHSH and CDR2 is LQKENI. This CDR3 has 12 amino acids. Trimming pared 3 bases from V and 6 bases from J, leaving 8 bases between. The CDR3 reads CASSPRQAEAFF. The CDR3 nucleotides read TGTGCCAGCTCACCCAGGCAGGCTGAAGCTTTCTTT.

Only a few counts were recorded for this clone. The rearrangement uses TRBV6-8 and TRBJ2-5; D possibly matches TRBD1 or TRBD2 (5 bases each). V was shortened by 7 bases and J by 7 bases, with 25 bases between the two germline ends. Germline loops: CDR1 MNHGY, CDR2 SAAAGT. The CDR3 loop spans 16 amino acids. In nucleotides, the CDR3 is TGTGCCAGCACGCCCCAGTTCAGTGTATCTGGGGGGACCCAGTACTTC. This sequence encodes CASTPQFSVSGGTQYF.

The chain couples TRBV9 to TRBJ1-3, with TRBD1 as a possible D gene (5 bases). V was clipped by 5 bases and J by 4 bases, with 7 bases between them. From germline, CDR1 is SGDLS and CDR2 YYNGEE. CDR3 length equals 12 residues. The CDR3, as DNA: TGTGCCAGCAGTCGACAGGGAAACACCATATATTTT. This sequence encodes CASSRQGNTIYF.

This clone was counted only a few times. The chain has TRBV29-1 and TRBJ1-2; 7 bases match TRBD1. Germline loops: CDR1 SQVTM, CDR2 ANQGSEA. V was clipped by 4 bases and J by 2 bases; unmatched bases: 1. CDR3 length equals 12 residues. CDR3 coding DNA: TGCAGCGTTGTGGACAGGAACTATGGCTACACCTTC. It codes for CSVVDRNYGYTF.

This clone was observed a single time. The V and J genes are TRBV19 and TRBJ2-1; TRBD2 agrees at 14 bases. CDR3 size: 16 residues. Per the germline V gene, CDR1 is LNHDA and CDR2 is SQIVND (reference sequence). V lost 7 bases, J lost 2 bases, and 4 bases stayed unmatched. The CDR3 DNA reads TGTGCCAGTACCACGGGACTAGCGGGAGCCTACAATGAGCAGTTCTTC. This codes for CASTTGLAGAYNEQFF.

The V call is TRBV29-1, the J call TRBJ2-7; 7 bases align to TRBD1. The CDR3 sequence is 12 residues long. Looked up from germline, CDR1 is SQVTM and CDR2 is ANQGSEA. Trimming took 7 bases from V and 6 from J; bases not matched to a gene: 9. The CDR3 DNA reads TGCAGCGCCACCAAGGGGACAGTCGAGCAGTACTTC. Translation: CSATKGTVEQYF.

By sample share, this clone is large (0.1 to 1%). The genes are TRBV25-1 and TRBJ2-5, with unresolved D. The CDR3 loop spans 13 amino acids. V was trimmed by 1 base and J by 1 base, leaving 4 bases between them. From germline, CDR1 is MGHDK and CDR2 SYGVNS. DNA for the CDR3: TGTGCCAGCAGTGAATCCCCCCAAGAGACCCAGTACTTC. This gives the protein CASSESPQETQYF.

The chain combines TRBV28 with TRBJ2-5; possible D gene TRBD1, 6 bases. Germline V gives CDR1 MDHEN, CDR2 SYDVKM. CDR3 length: 14 amino acids. V shed 8 bases and J shed 0 bases, with 13 bases lying between them. CDR3 DNA: TGTGCCAGCCTCCCTGGGGGCAACCAAGAGACCCAGTACTTC. It specifies CASLPGGNQETQYF.

Here the CDR3 DNA reads TGTGCCAGCAGCTTGGACGCGGGAGGCAGCGATGAGCAGTTCTTC. It translates to CASSLDAGGSDEQFF. The chain carries TRBV11-3 and TRBJ2-1, with 8 bases fitting TRBD2. This CDR3 is 15 amino acids long. Germline CDR1 reads SGHNT; CDR2 reads YENEEA. Unmatched junction bases numbered 9, after V lost 3 bases and J lost 8 bases. Using reference TRBV11-3 and TRBJ2-1 for the parts outside the CDR3, the full variable domain is EAGVVQSPRYKIIEKKQPVAFWCNPISGHNTLYWYLQNLGQGPELLIRYENEEAVDDSQLPKDRFSAERLKGVDSTLKIQPAELGDSAVYLCASSLDAGGSDEQFFGPGTRLTVL.

V gene TRBV19 combines with J gene TRBJ2-7, with D unresolved. The CDR3 runs to 11 residues. V was shortened by 5 bases and J by 6 bases, with 8 bases between the two germline ends. In germline, CDR1 is LNHDA, CDR2 SQIVND (reference sequence). The CDR3 nucleotides read TGTGCCAGTAGTTCCGGGTTCGAGCAGTACTTC. Its protein is CASSSGFEQYF.

The CDR3 DNA sequence: TGCGCCAGCAGCGGACAGTCTCTCCTTAACAATGAGCAGTTCTTC. Residues: CASSGQSLLNNEQFF. This chain joins TRBV5-1 and TRBJ2-1, with TRBD1 as a possible D gene (6 bases). V was trimmed by 4 bases and J by 5 bases, leaving 16 bases between them. This CDR3 is built from 15 residues. Germline loops: CDR1 SGHRS, CDR2 YFSETQ.

The V call is TRBV7-2, the J call TRBJ2-7; 8 positions match TRBD2. In germline, CDR1 is SGHTA, CDR2 FQGNSA. The J segment lost 2 bases and the V segment lost 8 bases, leaving 5 bases of the junction unmatched. CDR3 size: 13 residues. The CDR3, as DNA: TGTGCCAGCTCTCGGGAGGGGGCCTACGAGCAGTACTTC. The encoded protein is CASSREGAYEQYF. Full variable domain (missing parts from reference TRBV7-2 and TRBJ2-7): GAGVSQSPSNKVTEKGKDVELRCDPISGHTALYWYRQSLGQGLEFLIYFQGNSAPDKSGLPSDRFSAERTGGSVSTLTIQRTQQEDSAVYLCASSREGAYEQYFGPGTRLTVT.

The sample holds a few counts of this clone. The V call is TRBV16, the J call TRBJ2-1; 13 bases map to TRBD2. Per the germline V gene, CDR1 is KGHSY and CDR2 is FQNENV. J gave up 4 bases and V 3 bases, and 12 bases lay outside the gene matches. The length of the CDR3 is 19 residues. The CDR3 DNA sequence: TGTGCCAGCAGCCATGGACTAGCGGGAGTTCATGAACCTTACAATGAGCAGTTCTTC. Protein: CASSHGLAGVHEPYNEQFF.

This sequence joins TRBV7-5 and TRBJ2-7; the D call TRBD1 from the table was never checked on the DNA. TRBV7-5 is listed as a pseudogene. This CDR3 is 15 amino acids long. The chain's CDR3 is CASSLRGSFSDEQYF. In DNA, the CDR3 is TGTGCCAGCAGCCTCAGGGGATCGTTTTCTGACGAGCAGTACTTC.